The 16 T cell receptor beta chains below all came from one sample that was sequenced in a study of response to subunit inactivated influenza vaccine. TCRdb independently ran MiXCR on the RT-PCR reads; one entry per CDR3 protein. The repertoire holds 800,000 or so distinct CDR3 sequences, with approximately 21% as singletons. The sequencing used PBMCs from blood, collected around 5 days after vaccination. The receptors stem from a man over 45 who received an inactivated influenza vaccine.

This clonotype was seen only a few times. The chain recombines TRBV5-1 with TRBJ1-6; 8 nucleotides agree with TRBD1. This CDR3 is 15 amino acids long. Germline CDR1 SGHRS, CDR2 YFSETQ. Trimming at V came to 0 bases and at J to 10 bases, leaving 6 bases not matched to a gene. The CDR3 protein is CASSLGGQGESPLHF. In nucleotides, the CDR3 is TGCGCCAGCAGCTTGGGAGGACAGGGAGAATCACCCCTCCACTTT.

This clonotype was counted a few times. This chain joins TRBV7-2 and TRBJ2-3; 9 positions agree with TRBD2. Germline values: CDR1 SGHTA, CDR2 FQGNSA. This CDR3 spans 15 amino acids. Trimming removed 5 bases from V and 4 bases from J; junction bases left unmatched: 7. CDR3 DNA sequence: TGTGCCAGCAGCCTCGGACTAGCGTGGGCAGATACGCAGTATTTT. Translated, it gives CASSLGLAWADTQYF.

In DNA form, the CDR3 reads TGTGCCAGCAGGGGACACTTCGCGAACACCGGGGAGCTGTTTTTT. It is translated as CASRGHFANTGELFF. This rearrangement joins TRBV12-3 or TRBV12-4 to TRBJ2-2; D may be TRBD1 (6 bases). This CDR3 has 15 amino acids. The V gene lost 6 bases and the J gene lost 0 bases, with 11 bases spanning the gap.

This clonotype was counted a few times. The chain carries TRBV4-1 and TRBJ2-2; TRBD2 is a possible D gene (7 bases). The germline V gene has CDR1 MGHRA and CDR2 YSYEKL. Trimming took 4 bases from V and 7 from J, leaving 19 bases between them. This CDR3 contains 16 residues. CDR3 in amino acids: CASSPIEQGRVGELFF. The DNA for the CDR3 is TGCGCCAGCAGCCCAATTGAGCAGGGGAGGGTCGGGGAGCTGTTTTTT.

The CDR3 spells CASSFESADTQYF. The CDR3 DNA sequence: TGCGCCAGCAGCTTTGAGTCGGCAGATACGCAGTATTTT. The chain joins TRBV5-1 to TRBJ2-3; D unresolved. The CDR3 runs 13 residues. Germline lookup yields CDR1 SGHRS and CDR2 YFSETQ. Between the trimmed V and J ends, which lost 2 bases and 4 bases, there was a span of 8 bases. Combining the CDR3 with reference TRBV5-1 and TRBJ2-3 gives the whole variable domain KAGVTQTPRYLIKTRGQQVTLSCSPISGHRSVSWYQQTPGQGLQFLFEYFSETQRNKGNFPGRFSGRQFSNSRSEMNVSTLELGDSALYLCASSFESADTQYFGPGTRLTVL.

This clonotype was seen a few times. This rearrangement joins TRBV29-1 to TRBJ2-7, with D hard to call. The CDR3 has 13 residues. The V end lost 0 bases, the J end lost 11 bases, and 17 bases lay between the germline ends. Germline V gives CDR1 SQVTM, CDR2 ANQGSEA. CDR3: CSVEEDGERYEYF. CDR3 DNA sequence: TGCAGCGTTGAAGAAGATGGTGAACGATATGAGTACTTC.

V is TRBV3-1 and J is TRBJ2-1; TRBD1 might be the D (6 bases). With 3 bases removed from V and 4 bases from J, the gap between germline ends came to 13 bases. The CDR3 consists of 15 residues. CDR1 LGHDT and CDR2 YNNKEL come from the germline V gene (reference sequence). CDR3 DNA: TGTGCCAGCAGCCAGGGGGCCGGGGTTTACAATGAGCAGTTCTTC. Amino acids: CASSQGAGVYNEQFF.

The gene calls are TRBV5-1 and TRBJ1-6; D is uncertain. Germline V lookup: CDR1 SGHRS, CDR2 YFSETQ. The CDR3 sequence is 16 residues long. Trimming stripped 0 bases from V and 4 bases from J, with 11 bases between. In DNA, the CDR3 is TGCGCCAGCAGCTTGGAGAACAGCGCTTATAATTCACCCCTCCACTTT. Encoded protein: CASSLENSAYNSPLHF.

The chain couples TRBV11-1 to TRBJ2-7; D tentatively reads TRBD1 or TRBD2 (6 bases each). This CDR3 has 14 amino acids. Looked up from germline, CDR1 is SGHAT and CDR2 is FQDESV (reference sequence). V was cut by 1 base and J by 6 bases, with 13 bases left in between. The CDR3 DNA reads TGTGCCAGCAGCTTAGGATCACAGGGAGGCGAGCAGTACTTC. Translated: CASSLGSQGGEQYF.

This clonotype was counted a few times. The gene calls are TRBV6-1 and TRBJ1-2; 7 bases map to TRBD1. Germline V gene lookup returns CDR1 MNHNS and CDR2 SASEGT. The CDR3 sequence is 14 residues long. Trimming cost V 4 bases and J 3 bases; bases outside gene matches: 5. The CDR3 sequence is CASSATGSDYGYTF. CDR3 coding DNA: TGTGCCAGCAGTGCGACAGGGTCCGACTATGGCTACACCTTC.

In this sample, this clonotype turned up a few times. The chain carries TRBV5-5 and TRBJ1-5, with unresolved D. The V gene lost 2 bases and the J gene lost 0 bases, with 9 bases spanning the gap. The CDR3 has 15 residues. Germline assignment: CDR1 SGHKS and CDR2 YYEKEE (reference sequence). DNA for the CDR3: TGTGCCAGCAGCTTTGATCCGGATAGCAATCAGCCCCAGCATTTT. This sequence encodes CASSFDPDSNQPQHF. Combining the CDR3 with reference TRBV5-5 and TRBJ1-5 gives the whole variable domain DAGVTQSPTHLIKTRGQQVTLRCSPISGHKSVSWYQQVLGQGPQFIFQYYEKEERGRGNFPDRFSARQFPNYSSELNVNALLLGDSALYLCASSFDPDSNQPQHFGDGTRLSIL.

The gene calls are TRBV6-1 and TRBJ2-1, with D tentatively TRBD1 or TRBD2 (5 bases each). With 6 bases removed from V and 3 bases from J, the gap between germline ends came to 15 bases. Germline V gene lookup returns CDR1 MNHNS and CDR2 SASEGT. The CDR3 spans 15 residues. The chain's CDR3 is CASRQLGVGYNEQFF. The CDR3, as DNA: TGTGCCAGCAGACAACTAGGGGTCGGCTACAATGAGCAGTTCTTC.

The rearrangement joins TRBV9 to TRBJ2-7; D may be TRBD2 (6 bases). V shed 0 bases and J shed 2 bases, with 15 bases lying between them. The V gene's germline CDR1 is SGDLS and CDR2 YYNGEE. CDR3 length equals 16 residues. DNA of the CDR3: TGTGCCAGCAGCGTAGGGGAGGATCTTACAGCCTACGAGCAGTACTTC. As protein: CASSVGEDLTAYEQYF.

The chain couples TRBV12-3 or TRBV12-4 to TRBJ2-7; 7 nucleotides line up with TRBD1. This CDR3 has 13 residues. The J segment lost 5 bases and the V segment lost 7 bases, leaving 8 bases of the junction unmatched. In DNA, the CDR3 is TGTGCCAGCAACAGGGGTTATATCAACGAGCAGTACTTC. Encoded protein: CASNRGYINEQYF.

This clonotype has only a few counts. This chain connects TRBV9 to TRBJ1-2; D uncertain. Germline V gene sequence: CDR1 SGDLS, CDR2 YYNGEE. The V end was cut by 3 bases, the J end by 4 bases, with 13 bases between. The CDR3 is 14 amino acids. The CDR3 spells CASSGTGPGYGYTF. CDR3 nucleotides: TGTGCCAGCAGCGGGACCGGGCCCGGCTATGGCTACACCTTC.

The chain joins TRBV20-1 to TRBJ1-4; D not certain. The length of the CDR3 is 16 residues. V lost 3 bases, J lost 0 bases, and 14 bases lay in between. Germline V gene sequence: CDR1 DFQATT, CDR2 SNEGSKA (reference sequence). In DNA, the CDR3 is TGCAGTGCTAGCTCTCGGCGGCTCGCAACTAATGAAAAACTGTTTTTT. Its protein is CSASSRRLATNEKLFF.